This TCR beta chain was identified during a study of blood T cell repertoires in COVID-19 (TCRdb year 2020). Broadly, across the study: Collaborator samples came from the United States, Italy and Spain and covered acute and convalescent phases of COVID-19. The samples were drawn from two sources: the first 160 participants of the ongoing ImmuneRACE study, and over 950 subjects contributed by 6 global collaborators. Deeply sampled blood TCRbeta repertoires from subjects exposed to, actively infected with, or recovered from COVID-19 were included in the dataset. The repertoires were released in a freely available public database intended as a resource for research on the immune response to SARS-CoV-2. HLA class I and class II types, where available, came from metadata supplied by the sample provider rather than from assay-based typing. Nearly every sample came with metadata listing a de-identified subject ID, COVID-19 status, age in years and sex. The prospective study material was composed of cDNA or gDNA derived from T cells, B-cell-depleted T cells, or PBMCs.

About this clone itself: Its antigen is still unknown. Base qualities were left out, and no much larger clone turns up one base away.

CDR1 is given as LGHNA and CDR2 as YSLEER, both from the germline V gene. Measured from the cysteine to the phenylalanine, the CDR3 is 14 residues long. Left in the record is the CDR3 DNA by itself, 42 bases read in frame from the first base. V sheds 0 bases and J sheds 1 base, leaving 6 bases between their ends. The collaborating institutions used their own protocols to collect whole blood in K2EDTA tubes. For TCRbeta analysis, collaborators shipped samples as frozen whole blood, isolated PBMCs, or DNA extracted from either of those sample types. TCRbeta CDR3 regions were amplified from genomic DNA by means of the immunoSEQ Assay, a bias-controlled multiplex PCR. As for the authors' bioinformatics: Nucleated cell counts per sample were estimated from amplification of reference gene primers within the assay. Sequence reads were collapsed and filtered to measure the absolute abundance of every unique TCRbeta CDR3 rearrangement. Productive Simpson clonality was computed per sample as the square root of Simpson's diversity index over productive rearrangements. TCRdb stores this immuneACCESS table with in-frame sequences only. Part of the clones is absent; in the studies checked, under half of the shortfall reflects unresolved V genes, and no reason is known for the rest. The D gene and trimming were derived from the DNA, and the V and J assignments and clone size from that table. In all, the sample holds 210,000 or so clones, and more than 80% of those were seen once. The ten largest clones add up to 8.5% to 12% of the sample.

Study-wide conclusions, independent of this receptor: Clinical and demographic metadata were provided uncurated, with the amount varying by source and participant.

This TCR derives from a woman of 80 years or more with acute or convalescent COVID-19. The chain is encoded by TRBV4-3 joined to TRBJ1-1, with no reliable assignment of the D segment. Sequenced sample: peripheral blood. In nucleotide form, the sequence is TGCGCCAGCAGCCAAGAATGGGCGAACACTGAAGCTTTCTTT. Its coded protein is CASSQEWANTEAFF.